This TCR beta chain derives from a study of glioma-infiltrating T cells after dendritic cell vaccination. About the research overall: Autologous tumor lysate was loaded overnight onto monocyte-derived dendritic cells grown 6 to 7 days with IL-4 and GM-CSF.

Time point described: after dendritic cell vaccination, including at tumor progression/relapse. None of the glioblastoma patients had an isocitrate dehydrogenase mutation. The immunoSEQ assay amplified TCRB CDR3 from up to about 2 ug DNA. Using immunoSEQ multiplex PCR, the repertoire was profiled, and TCRdb retains in-frame clones only, with some absent. The table has 85,000 to 100,000 clones, around 84% seen once. Trimming stripped 4 bases from V and 15 bases from J, with 16 bases between. CDR1 and CDR2 from the germline V gene are SQVTM and ANQGSEA. This CDR3 contains 11 residues. Sample: blood, taken after dendritic cell vaccination. The TCR originated in a human donor with glioblastoma. This chain uses TRBV29-1 with TRBJ2-1; possible D gene TRBD2, 6 bases. The CDR3 sequence is CSVGGAGSPFF. For the CDR3, the DNA is TGCAGCGTTGGGGGTGCGGGGTCCCCGTTCTTC.